These 10 T cell receptor beta chains came from one sample sequenced in a study of beta chain features in type 1 diabetes. Sequencing targeted expressed TCRB transcripts, as all isolated RNA had been reverse transcribed. Assay used: immunoSEQ multiplex PCR; TCRdb lists only in-frame clones, some missing. The sample records 130,000 or so clones, about a tenth being singletons. The sample taken for sequencing was central memory CD4+ T cells from blood. These receptor sequences come from a man aged 18 to 30 in good health.

A few counts support this clone. Here the CDR3 reads CASSPGTGRTEQYF. The CDR3 coding sequence is TGTGCCAGCAGCCCCGGGACAGGGCGTACCGAGCAGTACTTC. J is TRBJ2-7 and V is TRBV7-3; TRBD1 matches 9 bases. Germline-derived CDR1 and CDR2 are SGHTA and FQGTGA. The CDR3 extends over 14 amino acids. J gave up 6 bases and V 5 bases, and 8 bases lay outside the gene matches.

The J gene is TRBJ2-1, the V gene TRBV5-8; 7 nucleotides match TRBD1. This CDR3 region has 14 residues. Trimming at V came to 4 bases and at J to 6 bases, leaving 7 bases not matched to a gene. The germline V gene encodes CDR1 SGHTS and CDR2 YDEGEE. CDR3 in amino acids: CASSPTHRGNEQFF. The CDR3 DNA is TGTGCCAGCAGCCCGACACACAGGGGCAATGAGCAGTTCTTC.

This clone was recorded a few times. The chain is built from TRBV5-1 and TRBJ2-2; weak D call: TRBD2 (5 bases). The CDR3 is made up of 16 amino acids. CDR1 and CDR2 from the germline V gene are SGHRS and YFSETQ. Trimming took 5 bases from V and 2 from J, leaving 16 bases between them. The chain's CDR3 is CASSLRDSGNTGELFF. For the CDR3, the DNA is TGCGCCAGCAGTCTCCGGGATTCCGGTAACACCGGGGAGCTGTTTTTT.

The chain combines TRBV7-6 with TRBJ2-1; possible D gene TRBD2, 6 bases. This CDR3 is built from 17 residues. With 5 bases removed from V and 5 bases from J, the gap between germline ends came to 22 bases. CDR1 and CDR2 (germline): SGHVS, FNYEAQ. CDR3 sequence (DNA): TGTGCCAGCAGCCTCCCCCCCTGGGGGGATCATAACAATGAGCAGTTCTTC. As protein: CASSLPPWGDHNNEQFF.

Points on this clone: One base away lies a much larger clone, so this may be a sequencing read error. The V call is TRBV4-2, the J call TRBJ2-5; D unresolved. Germline assignment: CDR1 LGHNA and CDR2 YNFKEQ. Trimming removed 4 bases at V and 5 bases at J, with 5 bases between. The CDR3 covers 11 residues. The chain's CDR3 is CASSPRETQYF. Written as DNA, the CDR3 is TGTGCCAGCAGCCCGCGGGAGACCCAGTACTTC.

This clone showed up just a few times. The chain employs TRBV29-1 and TRBJ2-7; 8 positions agree with TRBD1. The CDR3 spans 16 residues. CDR1 is SQVTM, CDR2 ANQGSEA, per germline. Losses at the gene ends were 1 base for V and 7 bases for J; bases not matched to a gene: 15. CDR3 nucleotides: TGCAGCGTTGAAGGTGGTCAGGGGGCGATGGAGAGTGAGCAGTACTTC. Residues: CSVEGGQGAMESEQYF.

The chain recombines TRBV9 with TRBJ2-5, with 8 bases matching TRBD2. This CDR3 is built from 14 residues. In germline, CDR1 is SGDLS, CDR2 YYNGEE. Unmatched junction bases numbered 4, after V lost 4 bases and J lost 2 bases. For the CDR3, the DNA is TGTGCCAGCAGCTCACGGGGGGGTCAAGAGACCCAGTACTTC. It codes for CASSSRGGQETQYF.

This clone was counted a few times. V usage is TRBV2 and J usage is TRBJ1-1; tentative D call: TRBD1 (6 bases). V shed 2 bases and J shed 5 bases, with 18 bases lying between them. Germline V gene data show CDR1 as SNHLY and CDR2 as FYNNEI. The CDR3 consists of 16 residues. This CDR3 is CASSERGTGQGTEAFF. The CDR3 region has the DNA TGTGCCAGCAGTGAAAGGGGAACAGGGCAGGGAACTGAAGCTTTCTTT.

V is TRBV7-9 and J is TRBJ2-1, with 12 bases matching TRBD2. The germline V gene has CDR1 SEHNR and CDR2 FQNEAQ (reference sequence). J lost 2 bases, V lost 5 bases, and 7 bases had no gene match. This CDR3 region has 17 residues. Written as DNA, the CDR3 is TGTGCCAGCAGCAATACTAGCGGGGGGCGAGCCTACAATGAGCAGTTCTTC. Translated, it gives CASSNTSGGRAYNEQFF.

This clone has just a few counts. CDR3 nucleotides: TGTGCCAGCAGCCCCCCGGACAGGGCGAATCAGCCCCAGCATTTT. Protein product: CASSPPDRANQPQHF. V is TRBV7-2 and J is TRBJ1-5; 8 nucleotides match TRBD1. Losses at the gene ends were 5 bases for V and 4 bases for J; bases not matched to a gene: 7. Germline V gene data show CDR1 as SGHTA and CDR2 as FQGNSA. The CDR3 sequence is 15 residues long.